Listed below are T cell receptor beta chains from one sample, sequenced in a study of T cell responses to AZD1222 COVID-19 vaccine. Libraries were prepared by immunoSEQ multiplex PCR; TCRdb keeps only in-frame clonotypes and omits some of them. The sample consists of about 86,000 clones, almost 80% of them appearing once. Sequencing was performed on peripheral blood, taken on day 0 of AZD1222 vaccination. The receptors come from an adult in good health. Both conserved end residues are part of each CDR3. Each record gives: CDR3 DNA, CDR3 protein, J gene, clone size, V gene, D gene. A D gene is named only where the DNA matches it firmly. Size values are once, few and many counts, or a class for expanded clones, and some rows have none.

TGTGCCATCAGTGATGGGGGGAGAACAGGGGAAGGGTCACCCCTCCACTTT | CAISDGGRTGEGSPLHF | TRBJ1-6 | - | TRBV10-3 | TRBD1
TGTGCCAGTAGTATATATGTAGAGGCCTACGAGCAGTACTTC | CASSIYVEAYEQYF | TRBJ2-7 | - | TRBV19 | -
TGTGCCAGCAAGCTAGGGGTCACTAGCACAGATACGCAGTATTTT | CASKLGVTSTDTQYF | TRBJ2-3 | once | TRBV6-5 | -
TGTGCCAGCAGCACACTGGACAGGGAGAACACTGAAGCTTTCTTT | CASSTLDRENTEAFF | TRBJ1-1 | - | TRBV5-4 | TRBD1
TGCGCCAGCAGCTGGGGCCTGGACAGATACACGCAGTATTTT | CASSWGLDRYTQYF | TRBJ2-3 | - | TRBV5-1 | -
TGTGCCAGCAGCCGGACCGCTACGGGCGGGGAGCTGTTTTTT | CASSRTATGGELFF | TRBJ2-2 | - | TRBV11-2 | -
TGCGCCAGCACCGCCGGACTAGCAGGTTCAGATACGCAGTATTTT | CASTAGLAGSDTQYF | TRBJ2-3 | - | TRBV10-1 | TRBD2
TGTGCCACCAGTGATTTCGGGGACAGGCAACGCAATCAGCCCCAGCATTTT | CATSDFGDRQRNQPQHF | TRBJ1-5 | - | TRBV24-1 | TRBD1
TGTGCTAGTGGTCCGGGCAACAGTTGGGAAAAACTGTTTTTT | CASGPGNSWEKLFF | TRBJ1-4 | - | TRBV12-5 | -
TGCGCCAGCAGCTTGTCGGGACAGAGGAATCAGCCCCAGCATTTT | CASSLSGQRNQPQHF | TRBJ1-5 | - | TRBV5-1 | TRBD1
TGTGCCAGCAGTTACAGGGGGAGGGCCGACACCGGGGAGCTGTTTTTT | CASSYRGRADTGELFF | TRBJ2-2 | - | TRBV6-5 | -
TGTGCCAGCAGCTTGGGGTTTGGGAATGAGCAGTTCTTC | CASSLGFGNEQFF | TRBJ2-1 | once | TRBV5-6 | -
TGTGCCAGCAGCCCACAGACCGGGATAACGAACACCGGGGAGCTGTTTTTT | CASSPQTGITNTGELFF | TRBJ2-2 | - | TRBV3-1/TRBV3-2 | -
TGTGCCAGCAGCTTATTAGGCAGACCCCCGGGAGTTGAAAAACTGTTTTTT | CASSLLGRPPGVEKLFF | TRBJ1-4 | - | TRBV7-9 | -
TGTGCCAGCTGCACCGACAGACGACCCGAGCAGTACTTC | CASCTDRRPEQYF | TRBJ2-7 | - | TRBV5-4 | -
TGTGCCAGCCGAGAGGGGAAATCCGGAAACACCATATATTTT | CASREGKSGNTIYF | TRBJ1-3 | - | TRBV19 | -
TGTGCCAGCTCATCCACCGGGACAGGGGGCACCCACTATGGCTACACCTTC | CASSSTGTGGTHYGYTF | TRBJ1-2 | - | TRBV18 | TRBD1
TGTGCCAGCAGCTCAGTTGGGGGAGGGTATGGCTACACCTTC | CASSSVGGGYGYTF | TRBJ1-2 | - | TRBV7-2 | -
TGTGCCAGCAGTTCTAGGACAGGGGGCTTCTACGAGCAGTACTTC | CASSSRTGGFYEQYF | TRBJ2-7 | few | TRBV28 | TRBD1
TGTGCCAGCAGCTTTAGAAGGACAGTCTCCTATAATTCACCCCTCCACTTT | CASSFRRTVSYNSPLHF | TRBJ1-6 | - | TRBV7-8 | -
TGTGCCAGCAGACCCTTTACCTACAATGAGCAGTTCTTC | CASRPFTYNEQFF | TRBJ2-1 | - | TRBV6-6 | -
TGTGCCAGCAGTTTAATGAGAAGCGAGACCCAGTACTTC | CASSLMRSETQYF | TRBJ2-5 | - | TRBV27 | -
TGTGCCAGCTCAAGGGAGCGGGAGTCGATTAGAAATGAGCAGTTCTTC | CASSRERESIRNEQFF | TRBJ2-1 | few | TRBV18 | TRBD2
TGTGCCAGCTCACCTAGGGGGCCCTCCGACAATGAGCAGTTCTTC | CASSPRGPSDNEQFF | TRBJ2-1 | - | TRBV18 | TRBD1
TGTGCCAGCAGCGTAGCGGATTTCGGGGCCCAGTACTTC | CASSVADFGAQYF | TRBJ2-5 | few | TRBV9 | -
TGTGCCAGCAGCGACACCAGCAAAAACATTCAGTACTTC | CASSDTSKNIQYF | TRBJ2-4 | - | TRBV7-9 | -
TGTGCCATCAGTGAGTCTGGGGGACTAGCGGGAAGGAGGGAGACCCAGTACTTC | CAISESGGLAGRRETQYF | TRBJ2-5 | - | TRBV10-3 | TRBD2
TGTGCCAGCAGCGCCTACAGGGTCGCAGATACGCAGTATTTT | CASSAYRVADTQYF | TRBJ2-3 | - | TRBV9 | -
TGTGCCAGCAGAAGGACGGCAGCACCCCTCCACTTT | CASRRTAAPLHF | TRBJ1-6 | - | TRBV12-3/TRBV12-4 | -
TGTGCCAGCAGCCCGCCCCGGGACAGGGCGCCCTACGAGCAGTACTTC | CASSPPRDRAPYEQYF | TRBJ2-7 | - | TRBV21-1 | -
TGCGCCAGCAGCGGAACTGAGAACACCGGGGAGCTGTTTTTT | CASSGTENTGELFF | TRBJ2-2 | - | TRBV5-1 | -
TGTGCCAGCAGTTACCAACAAGGGGTCGCCTACGAGCAGTACTTC | CASSYQQGVAYEQYF | TRBJ2-7 | - | TRBV6-5 | -